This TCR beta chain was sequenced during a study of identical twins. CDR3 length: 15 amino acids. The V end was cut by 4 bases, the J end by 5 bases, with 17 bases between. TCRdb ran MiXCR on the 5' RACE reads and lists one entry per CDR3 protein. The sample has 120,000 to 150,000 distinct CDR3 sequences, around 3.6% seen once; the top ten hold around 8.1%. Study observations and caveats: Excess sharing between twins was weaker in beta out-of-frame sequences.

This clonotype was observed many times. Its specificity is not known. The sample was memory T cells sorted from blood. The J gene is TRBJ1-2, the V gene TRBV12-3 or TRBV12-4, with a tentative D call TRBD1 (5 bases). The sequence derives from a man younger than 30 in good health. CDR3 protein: CASSSPGDGIYGYTF. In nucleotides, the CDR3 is TGTGCCAGCAGTTCCCCCGGGGACGGAATTTATGGCTACACCTTC.